Below, 5 T cell receptor beta chains from the same sample are listed, as sequenced in a study of blood T cells in healthy people across ages. The second PCR ran about 6 to 11 cycles with a sample-barcoded 5' primer and J-beta primers. TCRdb reanalysed the 5' RACE reads using MiXCR and keeps one entry per CDR3 protein. The table includes 650,000 to 800,000 distinct CDR3 sequences, 44% detected once. The sequenced material came from blood. Every receptor here comes from a man aged 60-69 years in good health.

This clonotype was detected only a few times. CDR3 sequence reads: CASSVGQLNYGYTF. As DNA, the CDR3 is TGTGCCAGCAGTGTGGGGCAGCTCAACTATGGCTACACCTTC. The chain employs TRBV2 and TRBJ1-2, with D tentatively TRBD1 (5 bases). There are 14 residues in the CDR3. Trimming removed 4 bases at V and 2 bases at J, with 11 bases between. Germline V gene sequence: CDR1 SNHLY, CDR2 FYNNEI.

Only a few counts were recorded for this clonotype. The CDR3 spells CASSYQTGGTEAFF. The DNA of the CDR3 is TGTGCCAGCAGTTACCAGACAGGGGGCACTGAAGCTTTCTTT. V and J are TRBV6-6 and TRBJ1-1; 9 bases are shared with TRBD1. V shed 2 bases, J shed 4 bases, and the junction held 2 bases outside the gene matches. This CDR3 is 14 amino acids long. The germline V gene has CDR1 MNHNY and CDR2 SVGAGI (reference sequence).

This clonotype has a single count. The V call is TRBV27, the J call TRBJ2-1; weak D call: TRBD2 (6 bases). Per germline, CDR1 MNHEY and CDR2 SMNVEV (reference sequence). CDR3 length: 14 residues. The V end was cut by 8 bases, the J end by 3 bases, with 14 bases between. CDR3 loop: CASRLRGVYNEQFF. The CDR3 nucleotides are TGTGCCAGCCGACTCCGCGGGGTCTACAATGAGCAGTTCTTC.

CDR3 bases: TGTGCCAGCAGTTTGTTCCAGGCCGACACTGAAGCTTTCTTT. The encoded protein is CASSLFQADTEAFF. The rearrangement joins TRBV12-3 or TRBV12-4 to TRBJ1-1, with no clear D. V lost 3 bases to trimming and J lost 3 bases, with 11 bases between them. There are 14 residues in the CDR3.

The rearrangement links TRBV5-1 to TRBJ2-2; D is uncertain. The CDR3 runs to 14 residues. The V and J ends lost 2 bases and 5 bases respectively, with 10 bases between them. The germline CDR1 and CDR2 sequences are SGHRS and YFSETQ. The CDR3 here is CASSLRSPTGELFF. For the CDR3, the DNA is TGCGCCAGCAGCTTACGATCTCCTACCGGGGAGCTGTTTTTT.